The 20 T cell receptor beta chains below all came from one sample that was sequenced in a study of cytomegalovirus exposure and HLA in healthy donors. This table comes from immunoSEQ multiplex PCR, and its TCRdb copy is limited to in-frame clones, with some not included. Of 150,000 to 170,000 clones listed, around 83% are singletons. The source material was PBMCs. These receptors were obtained from a human donor in good health.

The chain has TRBV5-1 and TRBJ2-1, with TRBD1 as a possible D gene (7 bases). CDR3 length: 14 residues. Per germline, CDR1 SGHRS and CDR2 YFSETQ. Trimming removed 3 bases at V and 4 bases at J, with 11 bases between. The CDR3 region has the DNA TGCGCCAGCAGCTGGCGGGACAGATACAATGAGCAGTTCTTC. Its translation is CASSWRDRYNEQFF.

The gene calls are TRBV7-9 and TRBJ1-6, with a weak D call TRBD1 (5 bases). Trimming shortened V by 2 bases and J by 9 bases, and 11 bases separated the two germline ends. The CDR3 extends over 14 amino acids. From germline, CDR1 is SEHNR and CDR2 FQNEAQ (reference sequence). The CDR3 loop is CASSLSTEVSPLHF. The CDR3 bases are TGTGCCAGCAGCTTATCGACAGAAGTTTCACCCCTCCACTTT.

This chain joins TRBV4-1 and TRBJ1-5, with TRBD1 as a possible D gene (6 bases). V lost 0 bases, J lost 5 bases, and 14 bases lay in between. This CDR3 is built from 16 residues. Germline CDR1 MGHRA, CDR2 YSYEKL. CDR3 amino acids: CASSQEAETGYQPQHF. In DNA, the CDR3 is TGCGCCAGCAGCCAAGAGGCAGAGACAGGTTATCAGCCCCAGCATTTT.

The gene calls are TRBV10-3 and TRBJ2-7; TRBD2 matches at 9 bases. The germline gives CDR1 ENHRY, CDR2 SYGVKD. The CDR3 extends over 15 amino acids. The V and J ends lost 4 bases and 5 bases, in that order; junction bases with no gene match: 9. For the CDR3, the DNA is TGTGCCATCAGTGTCGGCGGGAGGGCCATTGACGAGCAGTACTTC. Its protein product is CAISVGGRAIDEQYF.

The chain uses TRBV21-1 and TRBJ2-1; TRBD1, the table's D call, lacks a check against the DNA. TRBV21-1 is a known pseudogene. The CDR3 is 17 amino acids. The CDR3 loop is CASSKATGTGSFNEQFF. In nucleotides, the CDR3 is TGTGCCAGCAGCAAGGCTACCGGGACAGGGAGCTTCAATGAGCAGTTCTTC.

The chain has TRBV4-1 and TRBJ1-4, with 8 nucleotides matching TRBD1. V lost 2 bases to trimming and J lost 7 bases; unmatched junction nucleotides: 12. This CDR3 is 17 amino acids long. Germline V lookup: CDR1 MGHRA, CDR2 YSYEKL. This chain's CDR3 is CASSQQYLTGVGEKLFF. CDR3 DNA: TGCGCCAGCAGCCAACAATACTTGACAGGGGTGGGTGAAAAACTGTTTTTT.

The chain combines TRBV28 with TRBJ1-1; D is perhaps TRBD1 (6 bases). The CDR3 runs to 21 residues. Germline V CDR1 and CDR2: MDHEN, SYDVKM. The V end was cut by 3 bases, the J end by 0 bases, with 29 bases between. In nucleotides, the CDR3 is TGTGCCAGCAGTTTGCTCATAATAGGACAGCCCTCTAGAGTTATGAACACTGAAGCTTTCTTT. This encodes CASSLLIIGQPSRVMNTEAFF. Drawing the rest from reference TRBV28 and TRBJ1-1, the complete variable domain is DVKVTQSSRYLVKRTGEKVFLECVQDMDHENMFWYRQDPGLGLRLIYFSYDVKMKEKGDIPEGYSVSREKKERFSLILESASTNQTSMYLCASSLLIIGQPSRVMNTEAFFGQGTRLTVV.

The V call is TRBV28, the J call TRBJ1-2, with TRBD1 matching 11 bases. The CDR3 consists of 15 residues. Germline assignment: CDR1 MDHEN and CDR2 SYDVKM. The V segment lost 3 bases and the J segment 6 bases; nucleotides outside the gene matches: 6. CDR3 region: CASSFLGTGGNGYTF. CDR3 sequence (DNA): TGTGCCAGCAGTTTCCTGGGGACAGGGGGGAATGGCTACACCTTC.

This clone came up once. V is TRBV28 and J is TRBJ2-7; possible D gene TRBD1, 6 bases. V was cut by 8 bases and J by 2 bases, with 16 bases left in between. This CDR3 has 14 amino acids. CDR1 is MDHEN, CDR2 SYDVKM, per germline. This chain's CDR3 is CASCGGLRAYEQYF. CDR3 in DNA: TGTGCCAGCTGTGGGGGCTTGAGGGCCTACGAGCAGTACTTC.

CDR3 sequence (DNA): TGCGCCAGCAGCTTGACTAGCGGTCCTGCCCTGGGGACCCAGTACTTC. Translated: CASSLTSGPALGTQYF. J is TRBJ2-5 and V is TRBV5-1; TRBD2 aligns across 8 bases. Germline values: CDR1 SGHRS, CDR2 YFSETQ. Losses at the gene ends were 1 base for V and 7 bases for J; bases not matched to a gene: 12. CDR3 length equals 16 residues.

The chain links TRBV4-1 to TRBJ2-2; maybe TRBD2 (6 bases). The length of the CDR3 is 15 residues. The germline V gene has CDR1 MGHRA and CDR2 YSYEKL. V lost 6 bases to trimming and J lost 3 bases, with 14 bases between them. In DNA form, the CDR3 reads TGCGCCAGCAGTTTGGAGGGGAGATACACCGGGGAGCTGTTTTTT. Its protein is CASSLEGRYTGELFF.

J is TRBJ1-5 and V is TRBV29-1, with 8 bases aligning to TRBD1. The J segment lost 6 bases and the V segment lost 4 bases, leaving 5 bases of the junction unmatched. Germline V CDR1 and CDR2: SQVTM, ANQGSEA. There are 13 residues in the CDR3. The chain's CDR3 is CSVGTDRVQPQHF. Written as DNA, the CDR3 is TGCAGCGTTGGAACGGACAGGGTTCAGCCCCAGCATTTT.

The V gene is TRBV7-9, the J gene TRBJ1-1; the D gene is possibly TRBD1 (5 bases). The CDR3 is 17 amino acids. Trimming took off 1 base at V and 4 bases at J, with 19 bases between the two ends. Germline CDR1 SEHNR, CDR2 FQNEAQ (reference sequence). The CDR3 DNA sequence: TGTGCCAGCAGCTTAGTCTATATGACAGACGGTATCACTGAAGCTTTCTTT. Translating gives CASSLVYMTDGITEAFF.

V is TRBV6-1 and J is TRBJ2-7; D is possibly TRBD2 (6 bases). The germline gives CDR1 MNHNS, CDR2 SASEGT. The V end lost 4 bases, the J end lost 1 base, and 14 bases lay between the germline ends. The CDR3 covers 15 residues. The CDR3 loop reads CASSGYRDSSYEQYF. In DNA, the CDR3 is TGTGCCAGCAGTGGATACCGGGACTCTTCCTACGAGCAGTACTTC.

This clone came up a few times. The chain links TRBV6-5 to TRBJ1-6; the D gene is possibly TRBD1 (6 bases). CDR3 length: 13 residues. CDR1 is MNHEY, CDR2 SVGAGI, per germline. The ends were cut back, 5 bases at V and 8 bases at J, with 10 bases in the middle. DNA of the CDR3: TGTGCCAGCAGTCAGAACAGGGATTCACCCCTCCACTTT. Its protein is CASSQNRDSPLHF.

The V call is TRBV27, the J call TRBJ1-6; 7 bases are shared with TRBD1. CDR3 length equals 22 residues. Per germline, CDR1 MNHEY and CDR2 SMNVEV (reference sequence). The J segment lost 0 bases and the V segment lost 2 bases, leaving 19 bases of the junction unmatched. CDR3 region: CASSLGGRMATGVGSYNSPLHF. The CDR3 region has the DNA TGTGCCAGCAGTTTAGGGGGCAGGATGGCTACAGGGGTCGGCTCCTATAATTCACCCCTCCACTTT.

The V gene is TRBV5-1, the J gene TRBJ2-7; 11 bases are shared with TRBD1. The length of the CDR3 is 15 residues. CDR1 is SGHRS and CDR2 is YFSETQ in the germline V gene. The ends lost 4 bases at V and 1 base at J; junction bases unmatched: 4. CDR3 protein: CASSVGTGGSYEQYF. The CDR3 bases are TGCGCCAGCAGCGTCGGGACAGGGGGTTCCTACGAGCAGTACTTC.

V usage is TRBV7-3 and J usage is TRBJ2-1, with TRBD2 matching 12 bases. Germline trimming cut 6 bases from V and 3 bases from J; bases unmatched to any gene: 3. Germline V gene lookup returns CDR1 SGHTA and CDR2 FQGTGA. The CDR3 contains 15 residues. Here the CDR3 reads CASSPTSGSYNEQFF. DNA of the CDR3: TGTGCCAGCAGTCCGACTAGCGGGAGCTACAATGAGCAGTTCTTC.

In DNA, the CDR3 is TGTGCCAGCTCCCCGGGACAGTCGCATAGCAATCAGCCCCAGCATTTT. This gives the protein CASSPGQSHSNQPQHF. The V call is TRBV2, the J call TRBJ1-5, with 7 bases that match TRBD1. There are 16 residues in the CDR3. CDR1 and CDR2 (germline): SNHLY, FYNNEI. V shed 8 bases, J shed 0 bases, and the junction held 10 bases outside the gene matches.

The chain links TRBV9 to TRBJ1-3, with TRBD1 as a possible D gene (5 bases). This CDR3 is 17 amino acids long. Trimming took 4 bases from V and 7 from J, leaving 24 bases between them. The germline gives CDR1 SGDLS, CDR2 YYNGEE. The CDR3 here is CASSFSRVGGTENTIYF. Here the CDR3 DNA reads TGTGCCAGCAGCTTTTCACGGGTGGGGGGAACCGAGAACACCATATATTTT.